Listed here are 27 T cell receptor beta chains from one sample, sequenced in a study of blood T cells in healthy people across ages. A second PCR of about 7 to 12 cycles used a sample-barcoded 5' primer and a J-beta primer mix. TCRdb ran MiXCR on the 5' RACE reads and lists one entry per CDR3 protein. Among 650,000 to 700,000 distinct CDR3 sequences listed, roughly 32% were seen once. The source material was blood. Receptor source: a woman at least 80 years old in good health.

This clonotype was detected only a few times. This may arise from a read error, as a much more abundant clone is one base away. The chain uses TRBV28 and TRBJ2-7; D might be TRBD1 (6 bases). CDR3 length equals 13 residues. Per the germline V gene, CDR1 is MDHEN and CDR2 is SYDVKM. Trimming pared 7 bases from V and 7 bases from J, leaving 17 bases between. In DNA form, the CDR3 reads TGTGCCAGCAATACCGGGACATACAGTGAGCAGTACTTC. Its translation: CASNTGTYSEQYF. The whole variable domain, remainder taken from reference TRBV28 and TRBJ2-7, is DVKVTQSSRYLVKRTGEKVFLECVQDMDHENMFWYRQDPGLGLRLIYFSYDVKMKEKGDIPEGYSVSREKKERFSLILESASTNQTSMYLCASNTGTYSEQYFGPGTRLTVT.

The rearrangement links TRBV18 to TRBJ1-1, with TRBD1 matching over 7 bases. V lost 7 bases and J lost 5; bases outside the gene matches: 7. The CDR3 covers 13 residues. The germline gives CDR1 KGHSH, CDR2 LQKENI. The CDR3 coding sequence is TGTGCCAGCTTACGACAGGGAAAGACTGAAGCTTTCTTT. Amino acids: CASLRQGKTEAFF.

Concerning this clonotype: A read error is possible here, since a much larger clone lies one base away. The V gene is TRBV5-1, the J gene TRBJ1-4; D is undetermined. Germline loops: CDR1 SGHRS, CDR2 YFSETQ. This CDR3 has 17 residues. The CDR3 DNA reads as TGCGCCAGCAGCTTGGGCCCCAGCAGGTCGACTAATGAAAAACGGTTTTTT. As protein: CASSLGPSRSTNEKRFF.

This clonotype has ten or more counts. The CDR3: CASSVDSYNEQFF. The CDR3, as DNA: TGTGCCAGCAGCGTAGACAGCTACAATGAGCAGTTCTTC. The chain links TRBV7-3 to TRBJ2-1; a weak D match, TRBD1 (5 bases). V dropped 5 bases and J dropped 3 bases, with 8 bases sitting between them. From germline, CDR1 is SGHTA and CDR2 FQGTGA. CDR3 length: 13 amino acids.

This sequence joins TRBV7-3 and TRBJ2-2, with 7 positions matching TRBD2. There are 15 residues in the CDR3. CDR1 and CDR2 (germline): SGHTA, FQGTGA. With V trimmed by 3 bases and J by 4 bases, 5 bases remained unmatched. CDR3 amino acids: CASSFSGFSTGELFF. The CDR3 region has the DNA TGTGCCAGCAGCTTTAGCGGGTTCAGCACCGGGGAGCTGTTTTTT.

This clonotype was seen at least ten times. V is TRBV4-3 and J is TRBJ2-7, with 8 bases fitting TRBD2. This CDR3 contains 17 residues. Trimming took 0 bases from V and 3 from J; bases not matched to a gene: 10. Per the germline V gene, CDR1 is LGHNA and CDR2 is YSLEER. Here the CDR3 reads CASSQEAAGGGLYEQYF. The CDR3 DNA follows: TGCGCCAGCAGCCAAGAGGCTGCCGGCGGGGGGCTCTACGAGCAGTACTTC.

V usage is TRBV20-1 and J usage is TRBJ1-2, with unresolved D. The CDR3 extends over 12 amino acids. V was pared by 0 bases and J by 4 bases, with 6 bases between. The V gene's germline CDR1 is DFQATT and CDR2 SNEGSKA (reference sequence). This CDR3 is CSARDGSYGYTF. The CDR3 DNA reads TGCAGTGCTAGAGACGGGAGCTATGGCTACACCTTC.

This clonotype was seen ten or more times. This rearrangement joins TRBV7-3 to TRBJ2-5, with TRBD2 matching 8 bases. Germline loops: CDR1 SGHTA, CDR2 FQGTGA. V lost 4 bases, J lost 6 bases, and 4 bases stayed unmatched. This CDR3 contains 13 residues. CDR3 sequence: CASSSSGGKTQYF. In DNA, the CDR3 is TGTGCCAGCAGCTCGAGCGGGGGAAAGACCCAGTACTTC.

As regards this clonotype: The junction shows a germline mismatch at one end, possibly a read error. The chain employs TRBV12-3 or TRBV12-4 and TRBJ1-6, with D possibly matching TRBD1 (5 bases). This CDR3 spans 14 amino acids. The CDR3 region is CASSLLDGGSPPHF. CDR3 sequence (DNA): TGTGCCAGCAGCTTACTGGACGGGGGATCACCCCCCCACTTT.

The V gene is TRBV20-1, the J gene TRBJ1-3; D call uncertain. V was clipped by 6 bases and J by 4 bases, with 7 bases between them. CDR3 size: 11 residues. Germline loops: CDR1 DFQATT, CDR2 SNEGSKA (reference sequence). CDR3 DNA: TGCAGTGCAGGGCCCGGAAACACCATATATTTT. Its translation is CSAGPGNTIYF.

V is TRBV28 and J is TRBJ1-5; D gene uncertain. This CDR3 comprises 12 residues. The germline V and J ends were trimmed by 3 bases and 7 bases, with 7 bases remaining between them. Germline lookup yields CDR1 MDHEN and CDR2 SYDVKM. CDR3 region: CASSLIRQPQHF. Written as DNA, the CDR3 is TGTGCCAGCAGTTTGATACGACAGCCCCAGCATTTT.

With respect to this clonotype: This could be a read error, since a much larger clone is one nucleotide away. The chain employs TRBV4-1 and TRBJ2-7; D assignment may be TRBD1 or TRBD2 (5 bases each). The V end was cut by 0 bases, the J end by 7 bases, with 19 bases between. CDR1 and CDR2 from the germline V gene are MGHRA and YSYEKL. This CDR3 has 16 residues. The CDR3 DNA sequence: TGCGCCAGCAGCCAAGAGGGATCGTGGGGGAGCAATGAGCAGTACTTC. Translated, it gives CASSQEGSWGSNEQYF.

The chain couples TRBV2 to TRBJ1-1, with a possible D match to TRBD1 (6 bases). The CDR3 runs to 15 residues. The V gene lost 8 bases and the J gene lost 4 bases, with 20 bases spanning the gap. Germline CDR1 SNHLY, CDR2 FYNNEI. CDR3 in amino acids: CASFRDRLRGTEAFF. The CDR3 nucleotides read TGTGCCAGCTTTCGGGACCGCCTCAGGGGCACTGAAGCTTTCTTT.

This clonotype came up once. A much more abundant neighbour one base away suggests this may be a read error. V usage is TRBV4-3 and J usage is TRBJ2-1, with 9 bases that match TRBD2. The V gene's germline CDR1 is LGHNA and CDR2 YSLEER. This CDR3 comprises 17 residues. This CDR3 reads CASNQDGGGASYNEQFF. The CDR3 bases are TGCGCCAGCAACCAAGATGGCGGGGGGGCCTCCTACAATGAGCAGTTCTTC.

The chain carries TRBV20-1 and TRBJ2-5; 13 bases agree with TRBD2. The V segment lost 4 bases and the J segment 11 bases; nucleotides outside the gene matches: 13. This CDR3 is built from 15 residues. CDR1 and CDR2 from the germline V gene are DFQATT and SNEGSKA (reference sequence). CDR3 loop: CSATRLAGGYNEQYF. The CDR3 bases are TGCAGTGCTACCAGACTAGCGGGGGGCTACAATGAGCAGTACTTC.

The J gene is TRBJ2-7, the V gene TRBV20-1; D is perhaps TRBD1 (6 bases). Trimming took 0 bases from V and 1 from J, leaving 13 bases between them. Germline values: CDR1 DFQATT, CDR2 SNEGSKA (reference sequence). The CDR3 spans 15 residues. The CDR3 coding sequence is TGCAGTGCTAGAGATTCCCACGGACAGTCCTACGAGCAGTACTTC. Amino acid sequence: CSARDSHGQSYEQYF.

There are a few counts of this clonotype. This may be a read error, as it is one base from a much larger clone. CDR3 bases: TGCAGTGCTAGGATACTCGGTGGCCGCTCCTACAATGAGCAGTACTTC. Amino acids: CSARILGGRSYNEQYF. The chain uses TRBV20-1 and TRBJ2-1, with unresolved D. The end of the DNA fits TRBJ2-7 better, so the J call may be wrong. Germline V gene lookup returns CDR1 DFQATT and CDR2 SNEGSKA (reference sequence). The length of the CDR3 is 16 residues.

A word on this clonotype: This could be a read error, since a much larger clone is one nucleotide away. The chain is built from TRBV7-2 and TRBJ2-5, with TRBD1 matching over 11 bases. V shed 5 bases, J shed 13 bases, and the junction held 12 bases outside the gene matches. The CDR3 has 14 amino acids. Per the germline V gene, CDR1 is SGHTA and CDR2 is FQGNSA. CDR3 region: CASSDRTGGYERYF. CDR3 DNA: TGTGCCAGCAGCGATCGGACAGGGGGCTACGAGCGGTACTTC.

This clonotype appeared many times. The chain joins TRBV4-2 to TRBJ1-2; no clear D gene. Germline assignment: CDR1 LGHNA and CDR2 YNFKEQ. Trimming left V 4 bases short and J 0 bases short, with 15 bases between. The CDR3 has 16 amino acids. The CDR3 reads CASSLTPERSNYGYTF. The CDR3 nucleotides read TGTGCCAGCAGCCTCACGCCTGAGAGATCTAACTATGGCTACACCTTC.

With regard to this clonotype: A read error may produce the germline difference seen at one junction end. The rearrangement joins TRBV7-7 to TRBJ2-3; 8 bases align to TRBD2. The CDR3 contains 13 residues. Germline assignment: CDR1 SSHAT and CDR2 FNYEAQ (reference sequence). The CDR3 DNA sequence: TGTGCTAGCAGCTTAGCGGGGACGGATACGCCGTATTTT. This gives the protein CASSLAGTDTPYF.

This clonotype has at least ten counts. The rearrangement uses TRBV28 and TRBJ2-7; 10 nucleotides agree with TRBD2. This CDR3 has 15 amino acids. J was trimmed by 4 bases and V by 5 bases; bases with no gene match: 8. Germline CDR1 and CDR2: MDHEN and SYDVKM. The DNA of the CDR3 is TGTGCCAGCAGTAAAAGCGGGGGGGCCATTTACGAGCAGTACTTC. As protein: CASSKSGGAIYEQYF.

This clonotype was counted many times. V gene TRBV6-2 or TRBV6-3 combines with J gene TRBJ2-5; D unclear. Looked up from germline, CDR1 is MNHEY and CDR2 is SVGEGT. The CDR3 runs 12 residues. V was pared by 2 bases and J by 5 bases, with 6 bases between. The CDR3 loop reads CASSYGPETQYF. In DNA form, the CDR3 reads TGTGCCAGCAGTTACGGGCCCGAGACCCAGTACTTC.

The rearrangement uses TRBV7-2 and TRBJ2-2; D is possibly TRBD1 (5 bases). Trimming removed 7 bases at V and 5 bases at J, with 20 bases between. The CDR3 runs to 16 residues. Germline V gene sequence: CDR1 SGHTA, CDR2 FQGNSA. The CDR3 is CASNRQGAGVTGELFF. The CDR3 bases are TGTGCCAGCAACCGTCAGGGTGCAGGTGTTACCGGGGAGCTGTTTTTT. The full variable domain, with the rest looked up from reference TRBV7-2 and TRBJ2-2, is GAGVSQSPSNKVTEKGKDVELRCDPISGHTALYWYRQSLGQGLEFLIYFQGNSAPDKSGLPSDRFSAERTGGSVSTLTIQRTQQEDSAVYLCASNRQGAGVTGELFFGEGSRLTVL.

There are many counts of this clonotype. The genes are TRBV6-5 and TRBJ2-2, with TRBD1 identical over 8 bases. The germline V gene has CDR1 MNHEY and CDR2 SVGAGI. The J segment lost 2 bases and the V segment lost 6 bases, leaving 8 bases of the junction unmatched. The CDR3 has 16 residues. The CDR3 loop reads CASSRKTGVNTGELFF. CDR3 DNA: TGTGCCAGCAGCCGAAAGACAGGGGTAAACACCGGGGAGCTGTTTTTT.

Ten or more counts support this clonotype. The chain joins TRBV6-5 to TRBJ1-2, with D unresolved. The CDR3 runs to 13 residues. V was trimmed by 8 bases and J by 1 base, leaving 11 bases between them. The germline gives CDR1 MNHEY, CDR2 SVGAGI. CDR3 bases: TGTGCCAGCGGGAGGGCAAGTAACTATGGCTACACCTTC. Translated, it gives CASGRASNYGYTF.

This clonotype was seen only a few times. The chain employs TRBV6-1 and TRBJ1-1, with D tentatively TRBD1 (6 bases). The length of the CDR3 is 15 residues. Trimming stripped 3 bases from V and 1 base from J, with 12 bases between. Germline values: CDR1 MNHNS, CDR2 SASEGT. In nucleotides, the CDR3 is TGTGCCAGCAGTGAGCAAGGACAGAGGAACACTGAAGCTTTCTTT. Its translation: CASSEQGQRNTEAFF.

As regards this clonotype: A read error is possible here, since a much larger clone lies one base away. The J gene is TRBJ1-1, the V gene TRBV4-2, with D possibly being TRBD1 (5 bases). CDR1 LGHNA and CDR2 YNFKEQ come from the germline V gene. CDR3 length equals 13 residues. This chain's CDR3 is CASSQGGNTGAFF. The CDR3 DNA sequence: TGTGCCAGCAGCCAAGGGGGCAACACTGGAGCTTTCTTT.